Listed here is a single TCR beta chain. As handled by the study authors: Quantification of nucleated cells was approximated via reference gene primer amplification. Sequencing used immunoSEQ multiplex PCR; TCRdb keeps in-frame clones, though not all of them. V, J and clone size are those of that table, while D and trimming were read from the DNA. Here the sample spans approximately 66,000 clones, approximately 90% being singletons. These data originate in a study of blood T cell repertoires in COVID-19. About the study: There were acute and convalescent COVID-19 samples, and they came from the United States, Italy and Spain. T cells, B-cell-depleted T cells, or PBMCs supplied cDNA or gDNA.

After removal of 3 bases from V and 5 bases from J, the junction contained 10 bases not matched to a gene. CDR3 length: 15 residues. CDR1 is GTSNPN and CDR2 is SVGIG in the germline V gene (reference sequence). Specimen: peripheral blood. This TCR was sampled from a human donor with active COVID-19. The donor label of this sample is uncertain. This chain connects TRBV30 to TRBJ1-1; 9 nucleotides match TRBD1. CDR3 region: CAWSVETGGVTEAFF. The CDR3 DNA is TGTGCCTGGAGCGTGGAGACAGGGGGTGTTACTGAAGCTTTCTTT.